Below are 31 T cell receptor beta chains sequenced from a single sample in a study of glioma-infiltrating T cells after dendritic cell vaccination. TCRdb's table, derived via immunoSEQ multiplex PCR, lists solely in-frame clones and lacks some. The sample lists fewer than 100,000 clones; 65% to 90% were seen once. This sample comprised blood, obtained before dendritic cell vaccination. The receptor set was obtained from a human donor with glioblastoma.

The V and J genes are TRBV27 and TRBJ1-1, with TRBD1 matching 7 bases. Germline loops: CDR1 MNHEY, CDR2 SMNVEV (reference sequence). The length of the CDR3 is 18 residues. J gave up 1 base and V 8 bases, and 19 bases lay outside the gene matches. The CDR3 spells CASQNIPKQGPPNTEAFF. Written as DNA, the CDR3 is TGTGCCAGCCAAAACATACCAAAACAGGGGCCACCGAACACTGAAGCTTTCTTT.

V usage is TRBV7-3 and J usage is TRBJ1-3, with 7 bases identical to TRBD1. This CDR3 contains 14 residues. The germline CDR1 and CDR2 sequences are SGHTA and FQGTGA. Trimming cost V 4 bases and J 4 bases; bases outside gene matches: 4. The DNA of the CDR3 is TGTGCCAGCAGCTCTCCGGGACAGGGAAACACCATATATTTT. Translating it yields CASSSPGQGNTIYF.

This chain links TRBV15 with TRBJ2-5; 7 bases are shared with TRBD1. The CDR3 is made up of 15 amino acids. The V gene end was trimmed by 2 bases and the J gene end by 3 bases; junction bases not matched to a gene: 6. Germline values: CDR1 LNHNV, CDR2 YYDKDF (reference sequence). CDR3 in amino acids: CATSRTDRVEETQYF. The DNA of the CDR3 is TGTGCCACCAGCAGAACCGACAGGGTTGAAGAGACCCAGTACTTC. Looking up the rest from reference TRBV15 and TRBJ2-5 gives the full variable domain: DAMVIQNPRYQVTQFGKPVTLSCSQTLNHNVMYWYQQKSSQAPKLLFHYYDKDFNNEADTPDNFQSRRPNTSFCFLDIRSPGLGDTAMYLCATSRTDRVEETQYFGPGTRLLVL.

The chain has TRBV27 and TRBJ2-7; 14 bases agree with TRBD2. V lost 7 bases and J lost 6; bases outside the gene matches: 8. The germline V gene has CDR1 MNHEY and CDR2 SMNVEV (reference sequence). This CDR3 region has 15 residues. As DNA, the CDR3 is TGTGCCAGCACGATTACGGGACTAGCGGGAGTCGAGCAGTACTTC. It codes for CASTITGLAGVEQYF.

V is TRBV10-2 and J is TRBJ2-7; 8 nucleotides agree with TRBD2. The CDR3 length is 14 residues. Losses at the gene ends were 9 bases for V and 1 base for J; bases not matched to a gene: 8. Germline lookup yields CDR1 WSHSY and CDR2 SAAADI. CDR3 in amino acids: CASWSGGTSYEQYF. DNA for the CDR3: TGCGCCAGTTGGAGCGGGGGAACTTCCTACGAGCAGTACTTC.

The rearrangement links TRBV6-5 to TRBJ2-5; D is possibly TRBD1 (6 bases). V was shortened by 4 bases and J by 1 base, with 13 bases between the two germline ends. The CDR3 covers 15 residues. Germline loops: CDR1 MNHEY, CDR2 SVGAGI. CDR3: CASSSPGHLQETQYF. The CDR3 nucleotides are TGTGCCAGCAGTTCGCCGGGACATCTCCAAGAGACCCAGTACTTC.

The chain carries TRBV27 and TRBJ2-1; 12 nucleotides align to TRBD2. The CDR3 is made up of 15 amino acids. Germline V lookup: CDR1 MNHEY, CDR2 SMNVEV (reference sequence). Unmatched junction bases numbered 4, after V lost 6 bases and J lost 4 bases. The CDR3 reads CASRSTSGGYNEQFF. The CDR3 coding sequence is TGTGCCAGCAGGTCTACTAGCGGGGGGTACAATGAGCAGTTCTTC.

The chain links TRBV4-1 to TRBJ2-1; 8 nucleotides agree with TRBD1. V shed 3 bases and J 0 bases; nucleotides not matched to a gene: 1. CDR3 length: 15 amino acids. In germline, CDR1 is MGHRA, CDR2 YSYEKL. In nucleotides, the CDR3 is TGCGCCAGCAGCCAGGACAGGGTCTCCTACAATGAGCAGTTCTTC. It translates to CASSQDRVSYNEQFF.

The chain combines TRBV4-1 with TRBJ2-7; TRBD2 agrees at 11 bases. The CDR3 runs to 15 residues. Trimming took 4 bases from V and 0 from J; bases not matched to a gene: 2. Germline loops: CDR1 MGHRA, CDR2 YSYEKL. The CDR3 sequence is CASSPLAGGSYEQYF. In nucleotides, the CDR3 is TGCGCCAGCAGCCCCCTAGCGGGAGGCTCCTACGAGCAGTACTTC.

This chain connects TRBV27 to TRBJ2-3; a possible D gene is TRBD1 (6 bases). Per germline, CDR1 MNHEY and CDR2 SMNVEV (reference sequence). This CDR3 is built from 16 residues. V shed 5 bases and J shed 0 bases, with 15 bases lying between them. In nucleotides, the CDR3 is TGTGCCAGCAGTCCGAGACAGGATCGGAGCACAGATACGCAGTATTTT. Its protein product is CASSPRQDRSTDTQYF.

The chain employs TRBV6-5 and TRBJ2-1; D is ambiguous. The CDR3 has 15 amino acids. V gave up 2 bases and J gave up 5 bases, with 13 bases separating them. Per the germline V gene, CDR1 is MNHEY and CDR2 is SVGAGI. The CDR3 sequence: CASSYLPVVNNEQFF. The CDR3 DNA sequence: TGTGCCAGCAGTTACCTGCCGGTAGTAAACAATGAGCAGTTCTTC.

This chain connects TRBV21-1 to TRBJ2-5; the table calls TRBD1, which could not be checked here. TRBV21-1 is termed a pseudogene. The CDR3 is made up of 16 amino acids. The CDR3 DNA sequence: TGTGCCAGCAGCTCTGGTAAGGGGGCAAGGGGAGAGACCCAGTACTTC. Protein product: CASSSGKGARGETQYF.

The chain is built from TRBV29-1 and TRBJ1-1, with D uncertain. V lost 4 bases and J 1 base, leaving 10 bases between the germline ends. The CDR3 is made up of 13 amino acids. The germline CDR1 and CDR2 sequences are SQVTM and ANQGSEA. The CDR3 spells CSVGEGSNTEAFF. The CDR3 DNA reads TGCAGCGTTGGGGAGGGTTCGAACACTGAAGCTTTCTTT.

This rearrangement joins TRBV29-1 to TRBJ2-3; D gene unclear. V was trimmed by 4 bases and J by 4 bases, leaving 15 bases between them. In germline, CDR1 is SQVTM, CDR2 ANQGSEA. This CDR3 is built from 14 residues. DNA of the CDR3: TGCAGCGTTGTTTACAGCTACACTCCAGATACGCAGTATTTT. Amino acid sequence: CSVVYSYTPDTQYF.

J is TRBJ1-6 and V is TRBV28; 7 nucleotides align to TRBD1. This CDR3 is 18 amino acids long. V was pared by 6 bases and J by 10 bases, with 21 bases of the junction left unmatched. In germline, CDR1 is MDHEN, CDR2 SYDVKM. CDR3 in amino acids: CASSRFRTGVGLISPLHF. The CDR3 bases are TGTGCCAGCAGCAGATTTCGAACAGGGGTAGGTCTCATATCACCCCTCCACTTT.

The table lists this clone with a count of one. Its ends do not fully match the called genes, so a read error is possible. The chain combines TRBV7-3 with TRBJ2-7; 9 bases fit TRBD1. From germline, CDR1 is SGHTA and CDR2 FQGTGA. This CDR3 spans 15 amino acids. The CDR3 sequence: CASSLTGTGPYEQYF. CDR3 bases: TGTGCCAGCAGCCTAACCGGGACAGGGCCCTACGAGCAGTACTTC.

The gene calls are TRBV28 and TRBJ1-5; no definite D call. V dropped 2 bases and J dropped 7 bases, with 9 bases sitting between them. In germline, CDR1 is MDHEN, CDR2 SYDVKM. The CDR3 is 13 residues long. The CDR3 region has the DNA TGTGCCAGCAGTTTACTAAGTGAGCAGCCCCAGCATTTT. Protein product: CASSLLSEQPQHF.

V and J are TRBV7-8 and TRBJ2-1, with D tentatively TRBD2 (6 bases). The CDR3 is 16 amino acids. Looked up from germline, CDR1 is SGHVS and CDR2 is FQNEAQ. Trimming left V 5 bases short and J 0 bases short, with 14 bases between. The CDR3 region is CASSRRATNSYNEQFF. CDR3 bases: TGTGCCAGCAGCCGGAGGGCAACGAACTCCTACAATGAGCAGTTCTTC.

This clone has just a few counts. The chain uses TRBV6-5 and TRBJ2-2; D possibly corresponds to TRBD2 (6 bases). The CDR3 sequence is 15 residues long. The germline V and J ends were trimmed by 4 bases and 3 bases, with 12 bases remaining between them. Germline assignment: CDR1 MNHEY and CDR2 SVGAGI. The CDR3 DNA is TGTGCCAGCAGTTTGACTAGGGCCTACACCGGGGAGCTGTTTTTT. This translates into CASSLTRAYTGELFF.

Of note for this clone: Different DNA sequences within this sample yield the same CDR3. V usage is TRBV15 and J usage is TRBJ2-7; maybe TRBD2 (6 bases). Germline CDR1 is LNHNV and CDR2 is YYDKDF (reference sequence). CDR3 size: 13 residues. V was trimmed by 0 bases and J by 3 bases, leaving 6 bases between them. This CDR3 reads CATSREGGYEQYF. CDR3 DNA sequence: TGTGCCACCAGCAGAGAGGGGGGCTACGAGCAGTACTTC.

This chain connects TRBV10-3 to TRBJ2-3; TRBD2 matches at 7 bases. CDR3 length: 17 amino acids. V dropped 10 bases and J dropped 5; count of bases not matched to a gene: 21. The germline V gene has CDR1 ENHRY and CDR2 SYGVKD. The DNA of the CDR3 is TGTGCCACCAGCCGACTCCCGGGGCTAGCGGAGAAAGATACGCAGTATTTT. Its protein product is CATSRLPGLAEKDTQYF.

The genes are TRBV28 and TRBJ1-5, with D tentatively TRBD1 (5 bases). This CDR3 region has 14 residues. Looked up from germline, CDR1 is MDHEN and CDR2 is SYDVKM. V lost 6 bases to trimming and J lost 0 bases, with 9 bases between them. The CDR3 coding sequence is TGTGCCAGCAGATCAGGGAATAGCAATCAGCCCCAGCATTTT. Its translation is CASRSGNSNQPQHF.

The chain combines TRBV4-1 with TRBJ1-2; the D is unclear. The V gene's germline CDR1 is MGHRA and CDR2 YSYEKL. V was shortened by 0 bases and J by 2 bases, with 10 bases between the two germline ends. The CDR3 consists of 15 residues. The chain's CDR3 is CASSQDVAANYGYTF. In DNA, the CDR3 is TGCGCCAGCAGCCAAGATGTCGCGGCCAACTATGGCTACACCTTC.

This clone was observed a handful of times. The V and J genes are TRBV6-4 and TRBJ2-1; 9 nucleotides agree with TRBD2. This CDR3 region has 16 residues. J gave up 7 bases and V 0 bases, and 7 bases lay outside the gene matches. Germline CDR1 and CDR2: MRHNA and SNTAGT. The CDR3 DNA sequence: TGTGCCAGCAGTGACTCTGCGGGGGGGGACCCGAATGAGCAGTTCTTC. It yields the protein CASSDSAGGDPNEQFF.

This clone turned up a few times. The genes are TRBV15 and TRBJ1-1, with 7 bases aligning to TRBD1. Germline V gives CDR1 LNHNV, CDR2 YYDKDF (reference sequence). With 5 bases clipped from V and 3 bases from J, the junction kept 6 bases outside the gene matches. The CDR3 covers 14 residues. The CDR3 loop is CATSGDSGHTEAFF. For the CDR3, the DNA is TGTGCCACCAGCGGGGACAGTGGGCACACTGAAGCTTTCTTT.

This clone appeared once. The rearrangement uses TRBV6-1 and TRBJ1-4, with TRBD1 matching over 7 bases. Germline CDR1 is MNHNS and CDR2 is SASEGT. V lost 7 bases and J lost 8; bases outside the gene matches: 10. The CDR3 sequence is 14 residues long. The CDR3 region has the DNA TGTGCCAGCATTTTTGCAGGAGGGGGCGAAAAACTGTTTTTT. Protein: CASIFAGGGEKLFF.

Remarks on this clone: Germline is not matched at one junction end, which may reflect a read error. The rearrangement joins TRBV10-2 to TRBJ1-1, with D perhaps TRBD1 (5 bases). Germline CDR1 reads WSHSY; CDR2 reads SAAADI. The CDR3 covers 13 residues. CDR3 residues: CASSSDTGTQRYF. The DNA for the CDR3 is TGCGCCAGCAGTTCCGACACAGGAACCCAACGTTACTTT.

The chain has TRBV6-5 and TRBJ2-1; 11 bases map to TRBD2. The V gene's germline CDR1 is MNHEY and CDR2 SVGAGI. J gave up 5 bases and V 0 bases, and 0 bases lay outside the gene matches. This CDR3 is built from 15 residues. This CDR3 reads CASSYSSGGDNEQFF. DNA for the CDR3: TGTGCCAGCAGTTACTCTAGCGGGGGGGACAATGAGCAGTTCTTC.

The rearrangement joins TRBV29-1 to TRBJ2-7, with 10 bases identical to TRBD1. This CDR3 is built from 13 residues. Trimming removed 7 bases from V and 4 bases from J; junction bases left unmatched: 7. The germline V gene has CDR1 SQVTM and CDR2 ANQGSEA. In DNA, the CDR3 is TGCAGCGGCGGGACAGGGGAAGGGTACGAGCAGTACTTC. Translating it yields CSGGTGEGYEQYF.

The rearrangement uses TRBV11-2 and TRBJ2-3; D not resolved. In germline, CDR1 is SGHAT, CDR2 FQNNGV. Deletions cut 3 bases from V and 0 bases from J, with 4 bases between. This CDR3 comprises 13 residues. DNA of the CDR3: TGTGCCAGCAGCTTCCCTAGCACAGATACGCAGTATTTT. Its protein product is CASSFPSTDTQYF.

The chain couples TRBV6-5 to TRBJ1-1; TRBD1 might be the D (6 bases). There are 14 residues in the CDR3. Trimming stripped 4 bases from V and 6 bases from J, with 15 bases between. From germline, CDR1 is MNHEY and CDR2 SVGAGI. CDR3 DNA sequence: TGTGCCAGCAGTTTCTTCAGGGGAGGGGCTGAAGCTTTCTTT. Encoded protein: CASSFFRGGAEAFF.